The 20 T cell receptor beta chains given below trace back to one sample, sequenced in a study of T cells in Graves' hyperthyroidism and ophthalmopathy. Amplification of TCR beta CDR3 regions used RNA as the template. First-round RT-PCR with HTBI primers amplified the TCR CDR3 region. TCRdb redid the calling of the multiplex PCR reads with MiXCR, one entry per CDR3 protein. The data contain 350,000 to 400,000 distinct CDR3 sequences, approximately 13% of them singletons. Specimen: blood. All receptors derive from a woman aged 55-69 years with Graves' hyperthyroidism.

This clonotype was counted a few times. The chain links TRBV19 to TRBJ1-1, with D unclear. The ends were cut back, 8 bases at V and 2 bases at J, with 12 bases in the middle. Germline V gene lookup returns CDR1 LNHDA and CDR2 SQIVND (reference sequence). This CDR3 comprises 13 residues. CDR3 residues: CASLPAINTEAFF. The CDR3 DNA reads as TGTGCCAGTCTCCCGGCGATCAACACTGAAGCTTTCTTT.

This clonotype was picked up many times. The rearrangement joins TRBV11-3 to TRBJ2-3; D is ambiguous. Trimming cost V 0 bases and J 2 bases, with 12 bases left between them. The CDR3 length is 16 residues. Germline CDR1 reads SGHNT; CDR2 reads YENEEA. The CDR3 DNA sequence: TGTGCCAGCAGCTTAGACGTCTTAGGATCCACAGATACGCAGTATTTT. This translates into CASSLDVLGSTDTQYF.

The rearrangement uses TRBV24-1 and TRBJ2-3; TRBD2 aligns across 12 bases. The V gene's germline CDR1 is KGHDR and CDR2 SFDVKD. J gave up 0 bases and V 5 bases, and 11 bases lay outside the gene matches. This CDR3 comprises 19 residues. The CDR3 reads CATSATRLAGEASTDTQYF. The CDR3 DNA sequence: TGTGCCACCAGTGCGACAAGACTAGCGGGAGAAGCTAGCACAGATACGCAGTATTTT.

This clonotype has at least ten counts. At one boundary the junction diverges from the germline segment, which might be a read error. J is TRBJ2-5 and V is TRBV2; a weak D match, TRBD2 (6 bases). The CDR3 loop spans 12 amino acids. CDR1 and CDR2 (germline): SNHLY, FYNNEI. The CDR3 DNA reads as TGTGCCGGCGGGGAGACCCAAGATACCCAGTACTTC. Translating gives CAGGETQDTQYF.

This clonotype showed up just a few times. The chain uses TRBV7-8 and TRBJ2-1; D remains ambiguous. Trimming stripped 3 bases from V and 0 bases from J, with 12 bases between. Germline-derived CDR1 and CDR2 are SGHVS and FQNEAQ. The CDR3 loop spans 16 amino acids. The CDR3 DNA follows: TGTGCCAGCAGCTTGCTCTCGTTAAGCTCCTACAATGAGCAGTTCTTC. This codes for CASSLLSLSSYNEQFF.

The table lists this clonotype with many counts. The chain couples TRBV28 to TRBJ2-2; the match to TRBD2 covers 8 bases. Germline-derived CDR1 and CDR2 are MDHEN and SYDVKM. The V segment lost 2 bases and the J segment 7 bases; nucleotides outside the gene matches: 12. The CDR3 is 17 amino acids. Written as DNA, the CDR3 is TGTGCCAGCAGTTTACCCTCAGCGGGAGTAGGGGGCGGGGAGCTGTTTTTT. Translating it yields CASSLPSAGVGGGELFF.

Many counts were recorded for this clonotype. The V gene is TRBV18, the J gene TRBJ2-3; TRBD1 matches at 7 bases. The CDR3 length is 15 residues. The V gene end was trimmed by 3 bases and the J gene end by 4 bases; junction bases not matched to a gene: 7. CDR1 and CDR2 from the germline V gene are KGHSH and LQKENI. Here the CDR3 DNA reads TGTGCCAGCTCACCGTTGACAGGGCGGGCAGATACGCAGTATTTT. Translation: CASSPLTGRADTQYF.

This chain links TRBV4-1 with TRBJ2-2; D assignment may be TRBD1 or TRBD2 (5 bases each). Looked up from germline, CDR1 is MGHRA and CDR2 is YSYEKL. The CDR3 has 19 residues. Trimming removed 5 bases from V and 0 bases from J, with 22 bases in between. The CDR3, as DNA: TGCGCCAGCAGCTACAACGCCCTCAGGGTTAGCGCGAACACCGGGGAGCTGTTTTTT. Its translation is CASSYNALRVSANTGELFF.

The chain joins TRBV5-1 to TRBJ2-5; D is undetermined. The CDR3 has 13 residues. Trimming stripped 5 bases from V and 4 bases from J, with 12 bases between. Germline CDR1 reads SGHRS; CDR2 reads YFSETQ. The CDR3 spells CASSRTYLETQYF. The DNA for the CDR3 is TGCGCCAGCAGTAGGACGTACCTAGAGACCCAGTACTTC. The complete variable domain, with remaining parts taken from reference TRBV5-1 and TRBJ2-5, reads KAGVTQTPRYLIKTRGQQVTLSCSPISGHRSVSWYQQTPGQGLQFLFEYFSETQRNKGNFPGRFSGRQFSNSRSEMNVSTLELGDSALYLCASSRTYLETQYFGPGTRLLVL.

This clonotype was seen a few times. The gene calls are TRBV7-9 and TRBJ2-3; D is unclear. V was pared by 4 bases and J by 2 bases, with 7 bases between. Germline V gene lookup returns CDR1 SEHNR and CDR2 FQNEAQ (reference sequence). There are 13 residues in the CDR3. CDR3 in amino acids: CASSSPFTDTQYF. The CDR3 DNA sequence: TGTGCCAGCAGCTCCCCCTTCACAGATACGCAGTATTTT.

With respect to this clonotype: A clone one base away is much larger, so this may be a read error. The genes are TRBV2 and TRBJ1-1, with D perhaps matching TRBD1 (6 bases). V shed 11 bases and J shed 10 bases, with 17 bases lying between them. Germline assignment: CDR1 SNHLY and CDR2 FYNNEI. The CDR3 has 11 amino acids. CDR3 in amino acids: CALWRGVRAFF. CDR3 sequence (DNA): TGTGCCCTCTGGAGGGGGGTCCGAGCTTTCTTT.

This clonotype came up many times. The genes are TRBV6-1 and TRBJ2-1; TRBD2 matches at 14 bases. The V gene end was trimmed by 6 bases and the J gene end by 9 bases; junction bases not matched to a gene: 10. CDR1 is MNHNS, CDR2 SASEGT, per germline. This CDR3 has 16 amino acids. The CDR3 DNA reads TGTGCCAGCAGAGCCGAGGGACTAGCGGGAGTGCGTGAGCAGTTCTTC. Encoded protein: CASRAEGLAGVREQFF.

Details on this clonotype: A junction end diverges from the germline sequence, so it may reflect a read error. The chain employs TRBV12-3 or TRBV12-4 and TRBJ1-1; 7 bases align to TRBD1. The CDR3 consists of 14 residues. CDR3 coding DNA: TGTGCCAGCACCCTGACAGGGACGAACACTGGAGCTTTCTTT. Translation: CASTLTGTNTGAFF.

This clonotype was observed at least ten times. The chain has TRBV7-9 and TRBJ2-7; D might be TRBD1 (6 bases). The CDR3 is made up of 11 amino acids. The germline V gene has CDR1 SEHNR and CDR2 FQNEAQ (reference sequence). The germline V and J ends were trimmed by 5 bases and 7 bases, with 9 bases remaining between them. CDR3 DNA: TGTGCCAGCAGCACAGGGCCGGAGCAGTACTTC. Translating gives CASSTGPEQYF.

In this sample, this clonotype turned up a few times. A much more abundant neighbour one base away suggests this may be a read error. The genes are TRBV7-9 and TRBJ1-1, with D possibly TRBD1 on 6 matching bases. CDR3 length: 15 amino acids. Between the trimmed V and J ends, which lost 4 bases and 1 base, there was a span of 13 bases. CDR1 and CDR2 from the germline V gene are SEHNR and FQNEAQ (reference sequence). In DNA, the CDR3 is TGTGCCAGCAGCTCCCCTGGACAGACGAACACTGAAGCTTTCTTT. Protein sequence: CASSSPGQTNTEAFF. Combining the CDR3 with reference TRBV7-9 and TRBJ1-1 gives the whole variable domain DTGVSQNPRHKITKRGQNVTFRCDPISEHNRLYWYRQTLGQGPEFLTYFQNEAQLEKSRLLSDRFSAERPKGSFSTLEIQRTEQGDSAMYLCASSSPGQTNTEAFFGQGTRLTVV.

This clonotype was found many times. V gene TRBV20-1 combines with J gene TRBJ2-5; 12 bases agree with TRBD2. Germline assignment: CDR1 DFQATT and CDR2 SNEGSKA (reference sequence). The trim removed 5 bases at V and 3 bases at J, leaving 10 bases unmatched. The CDR3 is 16 amino acids. In DNA, the CDR3 is TGCAGTGCTCACCTACCTAGCGGGAGGGGGGAAGAGACCCAGTACTTC. It encodes CSAHLPSGRGEETQYF.

This clonotype has more than one count but fewer than ten. The chain uses TRBV5-6 and TRBJ2-7, with D possibly TRBD1 on 5 matching bases. V was shortened by 3 bases and J by 3 bases, with 19 bases between the two germline ends. This CDR3 is built from 16 residues. The germline V gene has CDR1 SGHDT and CDR2 YYEEEE. CDR3 DNA sequence: TGTGCCAGCAGCTCAACAATCGGGCGGCAGGGCTACGAGCAGTACTTC. This translates into CASSSTIGRQGYEQYF. The variable domain in full, completed from reference TRBV5-6 and TRBJ2-7, reads DAGVTQSPTHLIKTRGQQVTLRCSPKSGHDTVSWYQQALGQGPQFIFQYYEEEERQRGNFPDRFSGHQFPNYSSELNVNALLLGDSALYLCASSSTIGRQGYEQYFGPGTRLTVT.

Many counts were recorded for this clonotype. V usage is TRBV28 and J usage is TRBJ2-5, with a possible D match to TRBD1 (5 bases). Deletions cut 2 bases from V and 0 bases from J, with 10 bases between. Germline values: CDR1 MDHEN, CDR2 SYDVKM. The CDR3 consists of 15 residues. In nucleotides, the CDR3 is TGTGCCAGCAGTTTACACGACAGATACCAAGAGACCCAGTACTTC. Its protein is CASSLHDRYQETQYF.

This clonotype was picked up a small number of times. This chain uses TRBV20-1 with TRBJ1-3; D is undetermined. Trimming cost V 6 bases and J 0 bases, with 12 bases left between them. Germline-derived CDR1 and CDR2 are DFQATT and SNEGSKA (reference sequence). This CDR3 spans 14 amino acids. The CDR3 bases are TGCAGTGCAGCGGAGTTGAGCTCTGGAAACACCATATATTTT. This translates into CSAAELSSGNTIYF.

In regard to this clonotype: A much more abundant neighbour one base away suggests this may be a read error. The J gene is TRBJ1-1, the V gene TRBV18; the D gene is possibly TRBD1 (5 bases). Germline V gene data show CDR1 as KGHSH and CDR2 as LQKENI. V was trimmed by 0 bases and J by 3 bases, leaving 14 bases between them. The CDR3 is 16 residues long. This chain's CDR3 is CASSPPRVGVDTEAFF. DNA for the CDR3: TGTGCCAGCTCACCACCCCGGGTGGGGGTGGACACTGAAGCTTTCTTT. Full variable domain (outside the CDR3, taken from reference TRBV18 and TRBJ1-1): NAGVMQNPRHLVRRRGQEARLRCSPMKGHSHVYWYRQLPEEGLKFMVYLQKENIIDESGMPKERFSAEFPKEGPSILRIQQVVRGDSAAYFCASSPPRVGVDTEAFFGQGTRLTVV.